This T cell receptor (beta chain) was recovered during a study of T cell clones after liver transplantation. At the level of the study: Patients counted as tolerant after at least one year off all immunosuppression, enzymes not exceeding twice normal.

Sequencing was performed with immunoSEQ multiplex PCR; in TCRdb, only in-frame clones are kept and a portion is missing. The sample includes 55,000 to 75,000 clones, 90% to 95% of them seen just once. A word on this clone: The antigen is not known.

General study results and limits: Low donor cell numbers restricted donor-reactive repertoire measurement in a couple of subjects. Migration into the graft, not deletion, may explain lost graft donor-reactive T cells.

This receptor was identified in a human patient who received a liver transplant. Part of the T cell pool may stem from the graft donor. Specimen: CD4+ T cells from blood, collected approximately 25 months after liver transplant.

Written as DNA, the CDR3 is TGTGCCTGGAGTGCCGGGACCGAGACTTTCTTT. Protein: CAWSAGTETFF. The V gene is TRBV30, the J gene TRBJ1-1; D perhaps matches TRBD1 (5 bases). The CDR3 runs 11 residues. Trimming took off 1 base at V and 12 bases at J, with 12 bases between the two ends. Germline V gene sequence: CDR1 GTSNPN, CDR2 SVGIG (reference sequence). Full variable domain (rest looked up from reference TRBV30 and TRBJ1-1): SQTIHQWPATLVQPVGSPLSLECTVEGTSNPNLYWYRQAAGRGLQLLFYSVGIGQISSEVPQNLSASRPQDRQFILSSKKLLLSDSGFYLCAWSAGTETFFGQGTRLTVV.